The present TCR beta chain was sequenced within a study of blood T cell repertoires in COVID-19. Turning to the study itself: The study drew acute and convalescent COVID-19 samples from the United States, Italy and Spain. PBMCs, B-cell-depleted T cells, or T cells provided the cDNA or gDNA that made up the material.

On this clone itself: The sample contains more than one DNA sequence encoding this CDR3.

Clinical histories supplied by participants themselves formed the basis of cohort assignment. The V gene lost 5 bases and the J gene lost 1 base, with 9 bases spanning the gap. Germline V gene data show CDR1 as SGHRS and CDR2 as YFSETQ. There are 13 residues in the CDR3. In the source study's methods: Scientists estimated how many nucleated cells there were by amplifying reference gene primers. Data came from immunoSEQ multiplex PCR; TCRdb stores just in-frame clones and leaves some out. That table is the source of V, J and clone size, and D and trimming were worked out from the DNA. The repertoire holds about 440,000 clones, about 90% seen once, with under 0.7% in the top ten.

The chain uses TRBV5-1 and TRBJ1-1, with a possible D match to TRBD1 (6 bases). Material: PBMCs or T cells enriched from blood (not recorded which). The sequence derives from a man younger than 30 who had recovered from COVID-19. The CDR3 spells CASRSTGNTEAFF. The CDR3 nucleotides are TGCGCCAGCAGGTCGACAGGGAACACTGAAGCTTTCTTT.